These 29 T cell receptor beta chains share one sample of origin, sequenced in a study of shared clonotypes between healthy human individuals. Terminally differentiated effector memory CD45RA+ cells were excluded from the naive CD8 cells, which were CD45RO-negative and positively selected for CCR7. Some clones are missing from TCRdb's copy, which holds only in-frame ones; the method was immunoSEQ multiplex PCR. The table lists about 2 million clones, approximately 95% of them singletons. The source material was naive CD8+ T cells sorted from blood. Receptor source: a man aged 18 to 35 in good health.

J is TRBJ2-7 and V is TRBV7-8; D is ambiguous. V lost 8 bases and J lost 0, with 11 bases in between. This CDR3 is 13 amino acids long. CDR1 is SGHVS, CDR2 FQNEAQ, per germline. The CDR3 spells CASAPGSSYEQYF. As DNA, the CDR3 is TGTGCCAGCGCGCCGGGTAGCTCCTACGAGCAGTACTTC.

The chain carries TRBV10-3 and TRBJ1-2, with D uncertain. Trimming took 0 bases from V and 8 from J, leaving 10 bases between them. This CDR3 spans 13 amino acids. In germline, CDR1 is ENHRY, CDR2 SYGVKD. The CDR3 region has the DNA TGTGCCATCAGTGAGTCTGGGGATTGGGGCTACACCTTC. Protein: CAISESGDWGYTF.

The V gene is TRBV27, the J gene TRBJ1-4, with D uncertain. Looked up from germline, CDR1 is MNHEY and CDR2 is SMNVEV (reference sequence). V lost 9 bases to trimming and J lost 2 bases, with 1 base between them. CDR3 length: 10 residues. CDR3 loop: CASTNEKLFF. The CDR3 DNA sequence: TGTGCCAGTACTAATGAAAAACTGTTTTTT. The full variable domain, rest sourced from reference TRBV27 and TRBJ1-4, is EAQVTQNPRYLITVTGKKLTVTCSQNMNHEYMSWYRQDPGLGLRQIYYSMNVEVTDKGDVPEGYKVSRKEKRNFPLILESPSPNQTSLYFCASTNEKLFFGSGTQLSVL.

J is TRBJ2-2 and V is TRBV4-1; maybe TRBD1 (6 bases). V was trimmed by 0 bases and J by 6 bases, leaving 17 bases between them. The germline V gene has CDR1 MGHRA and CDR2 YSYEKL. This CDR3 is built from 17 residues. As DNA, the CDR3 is TGCGCCAGCAGCCAAGATATCAGGACAGAGTTGGCCGGGGAGCTGTTTTTT. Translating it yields CASSQDIRTELAGELFF.

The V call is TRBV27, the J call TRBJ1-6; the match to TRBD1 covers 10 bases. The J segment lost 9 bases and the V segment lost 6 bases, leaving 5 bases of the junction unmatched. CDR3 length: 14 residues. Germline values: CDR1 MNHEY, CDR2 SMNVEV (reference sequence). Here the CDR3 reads CASRPTGGGSPLHF. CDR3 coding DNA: TGTGCCAGCAGACCGACAGGGGGCGGTTCACCCCTCCACTTT.

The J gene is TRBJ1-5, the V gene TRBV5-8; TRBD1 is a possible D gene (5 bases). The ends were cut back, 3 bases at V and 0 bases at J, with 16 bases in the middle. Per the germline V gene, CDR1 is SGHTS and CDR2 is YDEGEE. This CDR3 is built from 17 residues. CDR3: CASSSGVGVYSNQPQHF. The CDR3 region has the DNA TGTGCCAGCAGCTCCGGGGTGGGGGTTTATAGCAATCAGCCCCAGCATTTT. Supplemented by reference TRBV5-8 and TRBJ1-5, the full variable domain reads EAGVTQSPTHLIKTRGQQATLRCSPISGHTSVYWYQQALGLGLQFLLWYDEGEERNRGNFPPRFSGRQFPNYSSELNVNALELEDSALYLCASSSGVGVYSNQPQHFGDGTRLSIL.

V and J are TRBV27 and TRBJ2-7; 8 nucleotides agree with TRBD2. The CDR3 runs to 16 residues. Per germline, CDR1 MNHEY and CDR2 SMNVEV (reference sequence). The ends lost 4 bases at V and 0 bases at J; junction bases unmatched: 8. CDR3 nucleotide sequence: TGTGCCAGCAGTTACTCGGCGGGAGGACTCTCCTACGAGCAGTACTTC. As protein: CASSYSAGGLSYEQYF.

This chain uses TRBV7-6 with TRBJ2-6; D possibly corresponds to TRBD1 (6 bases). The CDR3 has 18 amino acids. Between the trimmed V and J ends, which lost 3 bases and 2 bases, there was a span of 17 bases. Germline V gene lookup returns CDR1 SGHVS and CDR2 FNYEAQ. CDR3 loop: CASSFLTGKVTGANVLTF. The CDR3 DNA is TGTGCCAGCAGCTTCTTGACAGGAAAGGTGACTGGGGCCAACGTCCTGACTTTC.

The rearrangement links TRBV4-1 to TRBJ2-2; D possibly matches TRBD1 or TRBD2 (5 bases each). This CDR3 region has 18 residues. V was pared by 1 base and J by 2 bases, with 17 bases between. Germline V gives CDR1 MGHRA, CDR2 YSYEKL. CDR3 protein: CASSQVGWDGSNTGELFF. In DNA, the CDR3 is TGCGCCAGCAGCCAAGTCGGATGGGACGGCAGTAACACCGGGGAGCTGTTTTTT.

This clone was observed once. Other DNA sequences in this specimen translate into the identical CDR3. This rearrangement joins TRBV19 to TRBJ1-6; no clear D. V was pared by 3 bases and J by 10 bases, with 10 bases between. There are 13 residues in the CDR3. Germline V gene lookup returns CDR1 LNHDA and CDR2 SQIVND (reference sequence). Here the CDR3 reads CASSIDLESPLHF. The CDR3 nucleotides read TGTGCCAGTAGTATTGACCTGGAGTCACCCCTCCACTTT.

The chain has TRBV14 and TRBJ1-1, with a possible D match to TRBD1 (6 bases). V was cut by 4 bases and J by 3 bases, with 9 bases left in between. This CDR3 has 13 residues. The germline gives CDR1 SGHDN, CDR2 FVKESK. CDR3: CASSPTGYTEAFF. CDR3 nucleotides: TGTGCCAGCAGCCCGACAGGTTACACTGAAGCTTTCTTT.

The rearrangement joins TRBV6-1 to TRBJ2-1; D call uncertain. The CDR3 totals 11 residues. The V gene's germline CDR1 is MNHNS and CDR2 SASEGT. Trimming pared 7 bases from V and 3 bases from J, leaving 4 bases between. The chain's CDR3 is CASKGYNEQFF. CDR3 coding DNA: TGTGCCAGCAAGGGCTACAATGAGCAGTTCTTC.

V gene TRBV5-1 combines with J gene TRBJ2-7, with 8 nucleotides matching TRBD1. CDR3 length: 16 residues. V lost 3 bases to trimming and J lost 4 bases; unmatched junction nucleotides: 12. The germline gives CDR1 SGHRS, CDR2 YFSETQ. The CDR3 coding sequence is TGCGCCAGCAGCTGGGACTTAGGACAGGGATCTTACGAGCAGTACTTC. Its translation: CASSWDLGQGSYEQYF.

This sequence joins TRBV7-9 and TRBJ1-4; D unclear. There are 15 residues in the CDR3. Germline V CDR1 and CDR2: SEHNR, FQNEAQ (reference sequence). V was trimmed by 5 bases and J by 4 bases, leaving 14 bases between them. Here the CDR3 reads CASSPPRVFNEKLFF. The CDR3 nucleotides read TGTGCCAGCAGCCCCCCCCGAGTCTTTAATGAAAAACTGTTTTTT.

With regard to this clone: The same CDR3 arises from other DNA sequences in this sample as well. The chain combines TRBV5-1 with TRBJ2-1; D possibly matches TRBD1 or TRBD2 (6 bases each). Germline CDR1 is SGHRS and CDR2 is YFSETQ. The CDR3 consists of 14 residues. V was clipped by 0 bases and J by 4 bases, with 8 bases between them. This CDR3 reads CASSLAGAYNEQFF. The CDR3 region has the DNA TGCGCCAGCAGCTTGGCGGGGGCTTACAATGAGCAGTTCTTC.

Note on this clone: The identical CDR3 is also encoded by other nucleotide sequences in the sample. The CDR3 DNA follows: TGTGCCAGTAGTATTGGGGGGAATCAGCCCCAGCATTTT. This translates into CASSIGGNQPQHF. The V call is TRBV19, the J call TRBJ1-5; possible D gene TRBD1, 5 bases. V lost 3 bases, J lost 4 bases, and 7 bases lay in between. Germline CDR1 reads LNHDA; CDR2 reads SQIVND (reference sequence). The CDR3 is 13 residues long.

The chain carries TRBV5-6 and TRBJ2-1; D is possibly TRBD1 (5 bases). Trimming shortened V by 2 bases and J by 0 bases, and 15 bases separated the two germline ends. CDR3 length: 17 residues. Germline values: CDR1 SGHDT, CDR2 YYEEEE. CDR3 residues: CASSFPAGLSSYNEQFF. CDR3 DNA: TGTGCCAGCAGCTTTCCTGCAGGGCTCAGCTCCTACAATGAGCAGTTCTTC.

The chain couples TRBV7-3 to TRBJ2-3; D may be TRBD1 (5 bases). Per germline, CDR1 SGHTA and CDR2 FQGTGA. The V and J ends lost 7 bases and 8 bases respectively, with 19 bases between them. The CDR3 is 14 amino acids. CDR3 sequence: CASTVGQGIATQYF. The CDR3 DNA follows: TGTGCCAGCACCGTGGGGCAGGGAATTGCTACGCAGTATTTT.

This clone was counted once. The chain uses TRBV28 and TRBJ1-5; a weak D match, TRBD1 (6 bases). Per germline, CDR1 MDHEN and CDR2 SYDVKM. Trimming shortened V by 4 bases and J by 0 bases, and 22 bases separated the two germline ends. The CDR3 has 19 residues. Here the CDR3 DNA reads TGTGCCAGCAGTTCGTACCGGGACACCGAGAAATATAGCAATCAGCCCCAGCATTTT. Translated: CASSSYRDTEKYSNQPQHF.

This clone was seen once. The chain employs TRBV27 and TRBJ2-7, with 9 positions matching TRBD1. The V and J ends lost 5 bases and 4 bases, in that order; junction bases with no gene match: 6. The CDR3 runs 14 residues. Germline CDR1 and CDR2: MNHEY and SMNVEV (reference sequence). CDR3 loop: CASSATGGRYEQYF. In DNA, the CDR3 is TGTGCCAGCAGTGCAACAGGGGGCCGGTACGAGCAGTACTTC.

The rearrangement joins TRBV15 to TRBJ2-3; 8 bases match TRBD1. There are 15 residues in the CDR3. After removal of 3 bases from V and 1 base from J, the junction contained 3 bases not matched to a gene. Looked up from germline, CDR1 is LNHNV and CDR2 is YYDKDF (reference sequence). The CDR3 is CATSRADRGTDTQYF. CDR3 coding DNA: TGTGCCACCAGCAGGGCGGACAGGGGCACAGATACGCAGTATTTT. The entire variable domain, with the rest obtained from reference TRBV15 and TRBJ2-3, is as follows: DAMVIQNPRYQVTQFGKPVTLSCSQTLNHNVMYWYQQKSSQAPKLLFHYYDKDFNNEADTPDNFQSRRPNTSFCFLDIRSPGLGDTAMYLCATSRADRGTDTQYFGPGTRLTVL.

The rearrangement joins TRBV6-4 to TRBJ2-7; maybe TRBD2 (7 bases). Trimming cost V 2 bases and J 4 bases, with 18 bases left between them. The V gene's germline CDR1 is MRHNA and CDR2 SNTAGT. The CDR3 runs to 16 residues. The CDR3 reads CASSDPVRGGDYEQYF. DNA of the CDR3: TGTGCCAGCAGTGACCCGGTTAGGGGGGGCGATTACGAGCAGTACTTC.

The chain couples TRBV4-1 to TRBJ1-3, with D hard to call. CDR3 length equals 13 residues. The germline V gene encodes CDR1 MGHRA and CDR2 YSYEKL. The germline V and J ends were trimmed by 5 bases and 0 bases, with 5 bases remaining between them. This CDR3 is CASSLSSGNTIYF. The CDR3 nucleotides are TGCGCCAGCAGCTTAAGCTCTGGAAACACCATATATTTT.

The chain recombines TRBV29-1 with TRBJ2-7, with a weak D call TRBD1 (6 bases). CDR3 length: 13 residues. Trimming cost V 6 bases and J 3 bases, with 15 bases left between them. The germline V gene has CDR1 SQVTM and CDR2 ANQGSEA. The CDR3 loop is CSVIGTRSYEQYF. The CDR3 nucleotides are TGCAGCGTGATCGGGACACGGAGCTACGAGCAGTACTTC.

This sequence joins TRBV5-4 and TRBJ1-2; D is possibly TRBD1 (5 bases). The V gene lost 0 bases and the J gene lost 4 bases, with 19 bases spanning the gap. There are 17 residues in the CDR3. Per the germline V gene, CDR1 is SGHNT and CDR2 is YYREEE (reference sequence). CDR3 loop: CASSLAPGLSEAYGYTF. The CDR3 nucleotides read TGTGCCAGCAGCTTGGCCCCAGGGCTTAGTGAAGCCTATGGCTACACCTTC. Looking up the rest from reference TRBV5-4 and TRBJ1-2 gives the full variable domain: ETGVTQSPTHLIKTRGQQVTLRCSSQSGHNTVSWYQQALGQGPQFIFQYYREEENGRGNFPPRFSGLQFPNYSSELNVNALELDDSALYLCASSLAPGLSEAYGYTFGSGTRLTVV.

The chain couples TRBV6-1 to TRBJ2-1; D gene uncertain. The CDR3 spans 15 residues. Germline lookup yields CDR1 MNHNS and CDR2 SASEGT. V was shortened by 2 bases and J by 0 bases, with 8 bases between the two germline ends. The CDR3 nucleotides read TGTGCCAGCAGTGAAATAGCCAGCTCCTACAATGAGCAGTTCTTC. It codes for CASSEIASSYNEQFF.

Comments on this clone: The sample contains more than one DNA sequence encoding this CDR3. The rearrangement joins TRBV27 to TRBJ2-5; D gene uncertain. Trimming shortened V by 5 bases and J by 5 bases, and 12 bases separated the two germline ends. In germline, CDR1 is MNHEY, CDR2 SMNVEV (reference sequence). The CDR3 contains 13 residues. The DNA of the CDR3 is TGTGCCAGCAGTCCTCTAGATGGTGAGACCCAGTACTTC. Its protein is CASSPLDGETQYF.

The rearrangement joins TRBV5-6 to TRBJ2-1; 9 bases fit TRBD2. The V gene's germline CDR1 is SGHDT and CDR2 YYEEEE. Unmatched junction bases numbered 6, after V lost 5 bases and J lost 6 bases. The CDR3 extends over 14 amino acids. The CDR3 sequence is CASSDSGGSNEQFF. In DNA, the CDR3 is TGTGCCAGCAGTGATAGCGGGGGAAGCAATGAGCAGTTCTTC.

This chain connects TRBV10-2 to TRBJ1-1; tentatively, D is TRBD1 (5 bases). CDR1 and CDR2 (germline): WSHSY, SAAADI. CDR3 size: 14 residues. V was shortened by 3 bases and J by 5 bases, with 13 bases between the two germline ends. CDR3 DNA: TGCGCCAGCAGTGACCCCAGCGGGGGAACTGAAGCTTTCTTT. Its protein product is CASSDPSGGTEAFF.